The rows below give T cell receptor beta chains drawn from one sample of a study of blood T cell repertoires in COVID-19. TCRdb's copy holds only in-frame clones and misses some; the assay was immunoSEQ multiplex PCR. Among about 220,000 clones, approximately 81% were seen once, and the ten largest hold 3.6%. Sequenced material: peripheral blood. Every receptor here comes from a woman of 80 years or more with acute or convalescent COVID-19. Each CDR3 is given with its conserved first and last residue. The order of the fields is V gene, CDR3 protein.

v_gene: TRBV5-4; CDR3aa: CASSLASGGAYEQYF
v_gene: TRBV28; CDR3aa: CASSLWTGVSYNEQFF
v_gene: TRBV2; CDR3aa: CASQFEQGASQPQHF
v_gene: TRBV18; CDR3aa: CASSPSSGGSGSYNEQFF
v_gene: TRBV2; CDR3aa: CASSEGGGRRTEAFF
v_gene: TRBV3-1/TRBV3-2; CDR3aa: CASSQAGQGVVEQYF
v_gene: TRBV7-9; CDR3aa: CASIHSLMRGSNYGYTF
v_gene: TRBV6-6; CDR3aa: CASSYAVGLAANEQYF
v_gene: TRBV6-5; CDR3aa: CASRDKRGRYEQYF
v_gene: TRBV29-1; CDR3aa: CSVVQVGEAFF
v_gene: TRBV9; CDR3aa: CASSLSSGQGYTGELFF
v_gene: TRBV27; CDR3aa: CASSSVQWGSVGTEAFF
v_gene: TRBV25-1; CDR3aa: CASSQTVISGNTIYF
v_gene: TRBV18; CDR3aa: CATQSGGPSYEQYF
v_gene: TRBV7-8; CDR3aa: CASSPPGGLYGYTF
v_gene: TRBV4-3; CDR3aa: CASSQGRATYEQYF
v_gene: TRBV19; CDR3aa: CASGQGNYGYTF